One sample yielded the 2 T cell receptor beta chains listed below, sequenced in a study of blood T cell repertoires in COVID-19 (dated by TCRdb to 2018 to 2020). Libraries were made using the immunoSEQ multiplex PCR assay. TCRdb stores this immuneACCESS table with in-frame sequences only. Part of the clones is absent; in the studies checked, under half of the shortfall reflects unresolved V genes, and no reason is known for the rest. For this sample the table gives 250,000 or so clones, of which roughly 90% were detected only once. Approximately 6.2% of the sample comes from the top ten. Sequences were obtained from peripheral blood. The receptors stem from a man in his sixties with acute or convalescent COVID-19.

This chain connects TRBV6-5 to TRBJ1-1; 8 positions agree with TRBD1. Trimming took 5 bases from V and 4 from J; bases not matched to a gene: 6. Germline V gene sequence: CDR1 MNHEY, CDR2 SVGAGI. The CDR3 runs 14 residues. The CDR3, as DNA: TGTGCCAGCAGTCCTTCCACAGGGGGCACTGAAGCTTTCTTT. It is translated as CASSPSTGGTEAFF.

V gene TRBV18 combines with J gene TRBJ2-3, with D possibly TRBD1 on 6 matching bases. V lost 2 bases and J 2 bases, leaving 20 bases between the germline ends. Germline V gene sequence: CDR1 KGHSH, CDR2 LQKENI. The CDR3 runs 18 residues. The DNA for the CDR3 is TGTGCCAGCTCACCATTAGGACAGCCGAAAAGGGACACAGATACGCAGTATTTT. It yields the protein CASSPLGQPKRDTDTQYF.